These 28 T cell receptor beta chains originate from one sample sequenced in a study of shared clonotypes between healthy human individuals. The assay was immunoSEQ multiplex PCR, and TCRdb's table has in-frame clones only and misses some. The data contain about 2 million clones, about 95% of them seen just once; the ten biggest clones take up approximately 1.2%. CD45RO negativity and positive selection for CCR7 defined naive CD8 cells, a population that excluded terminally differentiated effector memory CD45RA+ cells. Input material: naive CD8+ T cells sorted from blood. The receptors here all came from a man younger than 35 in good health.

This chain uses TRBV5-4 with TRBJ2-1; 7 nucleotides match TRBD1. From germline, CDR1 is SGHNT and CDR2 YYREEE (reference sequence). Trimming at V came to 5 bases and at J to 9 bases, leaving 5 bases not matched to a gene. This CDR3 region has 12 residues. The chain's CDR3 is CASSSQGTEQFF. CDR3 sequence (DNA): TGTGCCAGCAGTTCACAGGGGACTGAGCAGTTCTTC.

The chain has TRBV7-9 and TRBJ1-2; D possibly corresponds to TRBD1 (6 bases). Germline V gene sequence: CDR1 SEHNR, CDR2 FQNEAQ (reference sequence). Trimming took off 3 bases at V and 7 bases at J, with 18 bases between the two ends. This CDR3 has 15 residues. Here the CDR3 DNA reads TGTGCCAGCAGCTTTCTCCCGGGGGCGCTGAGTGGCTACACCTTC. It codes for CASSFLPGALSGYTF.

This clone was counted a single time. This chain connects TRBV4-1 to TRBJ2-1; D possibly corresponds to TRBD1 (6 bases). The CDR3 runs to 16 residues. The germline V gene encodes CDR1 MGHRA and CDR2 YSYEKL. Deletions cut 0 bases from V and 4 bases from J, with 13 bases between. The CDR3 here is CASSQDFETGYNEQFF. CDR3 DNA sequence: TGCGCCAGCAGCCAAGATTTCGAGACAGGATACAATGAGCAGTTCTTC.

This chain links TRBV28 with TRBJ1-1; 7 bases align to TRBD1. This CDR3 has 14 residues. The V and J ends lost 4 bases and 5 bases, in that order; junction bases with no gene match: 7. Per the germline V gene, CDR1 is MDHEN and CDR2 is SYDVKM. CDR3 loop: CASSSPRQGTEAFF. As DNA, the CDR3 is TGTGCCAGCAGTTCGCCACGACAGGGTACTGAAGCTTTCTTT.

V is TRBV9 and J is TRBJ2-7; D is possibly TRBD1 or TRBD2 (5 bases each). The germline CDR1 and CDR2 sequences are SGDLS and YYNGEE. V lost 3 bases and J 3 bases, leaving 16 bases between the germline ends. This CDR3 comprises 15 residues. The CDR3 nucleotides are TGTGCCAGCAGCGCCCAGGGAGCCGAACTCTACGAGCAGTACTTC. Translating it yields CASSAQGAELYEQYF.

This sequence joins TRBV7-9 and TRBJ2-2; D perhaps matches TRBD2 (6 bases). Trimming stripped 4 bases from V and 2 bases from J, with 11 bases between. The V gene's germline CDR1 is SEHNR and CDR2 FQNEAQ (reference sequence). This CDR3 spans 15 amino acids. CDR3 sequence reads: CASSSGTYNTGELFF. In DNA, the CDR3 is TGTGCCAGCAGCTCCGGGACTTACAACACCGGGGAGCTGTTTTTT.

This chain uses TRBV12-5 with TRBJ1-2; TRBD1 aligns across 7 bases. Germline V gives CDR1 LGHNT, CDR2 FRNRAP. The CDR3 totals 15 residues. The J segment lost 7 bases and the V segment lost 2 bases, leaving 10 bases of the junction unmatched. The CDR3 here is CASGLPTFAGGGYTF. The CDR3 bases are TGTGCTAGTGGTTTGCCCACCTTTGCAGGGGGTGGCTACACCTTC.

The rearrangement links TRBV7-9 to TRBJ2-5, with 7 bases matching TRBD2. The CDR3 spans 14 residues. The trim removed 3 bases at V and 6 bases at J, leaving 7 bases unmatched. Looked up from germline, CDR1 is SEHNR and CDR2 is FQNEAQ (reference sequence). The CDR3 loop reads CASSLGGSWKTQYF. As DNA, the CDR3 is TGTGCCAGCAGCTTGGGCGGGAGTTGGAAGACCCAGTACTTC.

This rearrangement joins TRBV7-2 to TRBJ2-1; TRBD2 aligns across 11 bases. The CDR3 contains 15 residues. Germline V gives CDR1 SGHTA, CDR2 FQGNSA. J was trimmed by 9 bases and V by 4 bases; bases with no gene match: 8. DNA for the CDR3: TGTGCCAGCAGCTACCCGGGACTAGCGGTGGGTGAGCAGTTCTTC. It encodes CASSYPGLAVGEQFF.

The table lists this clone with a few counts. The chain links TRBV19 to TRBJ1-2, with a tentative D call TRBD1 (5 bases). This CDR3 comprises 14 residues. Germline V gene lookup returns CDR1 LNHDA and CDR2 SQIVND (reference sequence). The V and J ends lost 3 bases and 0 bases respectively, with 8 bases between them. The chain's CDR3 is CASSIGQSNYGYTF. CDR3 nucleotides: TGTGCCAGTAGTATCGGACAATCTAACTATGGCTACACCTTC.

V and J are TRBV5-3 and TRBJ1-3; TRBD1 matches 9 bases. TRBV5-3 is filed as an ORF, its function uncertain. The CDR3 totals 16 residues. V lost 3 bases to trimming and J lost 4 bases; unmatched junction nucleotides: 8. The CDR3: CARSSVGQGSGNTIYF. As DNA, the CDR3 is TGTGCCAGAAGCTCCGTGGGACAGGGAAGCGGAAACACCATATATTTT.

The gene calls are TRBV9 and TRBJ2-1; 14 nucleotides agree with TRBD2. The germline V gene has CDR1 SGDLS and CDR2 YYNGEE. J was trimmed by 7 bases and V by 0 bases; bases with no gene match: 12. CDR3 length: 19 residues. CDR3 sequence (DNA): TGTGCCAGCAGCGTAGTAGGACTAGCGGGGGGCGGAAGAGGGAATGAGCAGTTCTTC. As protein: CASSVVGLAGGGRGNEQFF.

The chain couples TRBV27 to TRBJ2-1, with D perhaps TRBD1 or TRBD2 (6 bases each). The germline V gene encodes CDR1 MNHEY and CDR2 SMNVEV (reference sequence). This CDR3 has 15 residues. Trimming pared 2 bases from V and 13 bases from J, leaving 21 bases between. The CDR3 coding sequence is TGTGCCAGCAGTTTAGGAGGGGGGCCCGTCGGTTATCAGTTCTTC. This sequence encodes CASSLGGGPVGYQFF.

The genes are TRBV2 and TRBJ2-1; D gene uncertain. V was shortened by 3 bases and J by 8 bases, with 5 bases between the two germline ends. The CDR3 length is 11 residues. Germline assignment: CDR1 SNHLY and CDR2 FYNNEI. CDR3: CASSEEDEQFF. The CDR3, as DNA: TGTGCCAGCAGTGAGGAAGATGAGCAGTTCTTC.

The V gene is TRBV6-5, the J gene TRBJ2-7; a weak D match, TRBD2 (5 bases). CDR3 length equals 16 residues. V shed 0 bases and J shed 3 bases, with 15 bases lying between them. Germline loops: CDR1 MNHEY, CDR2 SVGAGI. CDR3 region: CASSYSSGSENYEQYF. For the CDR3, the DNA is TGTGCCAGCAGTTACTCCTCTGGTAGCGAGAACTACGAGCAGTACTTC.

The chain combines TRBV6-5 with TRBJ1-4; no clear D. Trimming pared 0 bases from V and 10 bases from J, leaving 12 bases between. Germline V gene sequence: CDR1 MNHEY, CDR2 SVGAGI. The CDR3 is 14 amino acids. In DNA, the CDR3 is TGTGCCAGCAGTTACTCGAGCGGTTATGGAAAACTGTTTTTT. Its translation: CASSYSSGYGKLFF.

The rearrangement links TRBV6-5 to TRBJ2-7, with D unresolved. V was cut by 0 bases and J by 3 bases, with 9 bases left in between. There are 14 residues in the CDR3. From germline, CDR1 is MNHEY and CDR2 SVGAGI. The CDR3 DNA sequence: TGTGCCAGCAGTTACTCGCTGAGTCGCTACGAGCAGTACTTC. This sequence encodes CASSYSLSRYEQYF.

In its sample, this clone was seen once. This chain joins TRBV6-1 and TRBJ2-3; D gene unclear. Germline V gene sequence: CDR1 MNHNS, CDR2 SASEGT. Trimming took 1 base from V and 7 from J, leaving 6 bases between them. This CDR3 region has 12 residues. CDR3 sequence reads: CASSEEGYTQYF. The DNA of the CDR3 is TGTGCCAGCAGTGAAGAGGGTTATACGCAGTATTTT.

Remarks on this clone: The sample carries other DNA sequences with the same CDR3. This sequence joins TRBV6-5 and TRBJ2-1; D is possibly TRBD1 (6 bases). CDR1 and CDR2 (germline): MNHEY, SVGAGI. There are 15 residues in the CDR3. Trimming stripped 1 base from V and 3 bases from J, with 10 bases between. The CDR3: CASSYLTGSYNEQFF. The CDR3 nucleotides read TGTGCCAGCAGTTACTTAACAGGGAGCTACAATGAGCAGTTCTTC.

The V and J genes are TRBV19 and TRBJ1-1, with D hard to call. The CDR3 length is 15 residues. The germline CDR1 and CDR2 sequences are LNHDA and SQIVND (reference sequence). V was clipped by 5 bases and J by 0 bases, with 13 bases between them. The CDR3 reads CASSPEAGLNTEAFF. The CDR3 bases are TGTGCCAGTAGTCCCGAAGCCGGATTGAACACTGAAGCTTTCTTT.

The CDR3 DNA sequence: TGCGCCAGCAGCCAAAAAATGACAGCGACTTATGGCTACACCTTC. This sequence encodes CASSQKMTATYGYTF. The J gene is TRBJ1-2, the V gene TRBV4-1, with D perhaps TRBD1 (5 bases). This CDR3 region has 15 residues. Germline loops: CDR1 MGHRA, CDR2 YSYEKL. Deletions cut 2 bases from V and 5 bases from J, with 15 bases between.

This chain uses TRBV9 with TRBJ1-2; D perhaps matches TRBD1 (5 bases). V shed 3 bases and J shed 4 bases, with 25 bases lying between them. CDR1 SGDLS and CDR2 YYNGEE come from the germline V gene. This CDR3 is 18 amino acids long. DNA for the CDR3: TGTGCCAGCAGCGCAAGTCCCACCTTTACCGGGACGGTCTATGGCTACACCTTC. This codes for CASSASPTFTGTVYGYTF.

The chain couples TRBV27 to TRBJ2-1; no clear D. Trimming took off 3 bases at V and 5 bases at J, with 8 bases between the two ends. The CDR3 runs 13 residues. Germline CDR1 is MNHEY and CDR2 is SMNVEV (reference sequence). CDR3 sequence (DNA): TGTGCCAGCAGTTTCTCTTCCCACAATGAGCAGTTCTTC. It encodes CASSFSSHNEQFF.

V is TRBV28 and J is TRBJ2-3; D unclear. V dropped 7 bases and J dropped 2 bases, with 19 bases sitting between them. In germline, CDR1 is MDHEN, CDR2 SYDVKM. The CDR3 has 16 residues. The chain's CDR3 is CASISLGFVHTDTQYF. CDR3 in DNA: TGTGCCAGCATCTCTCTTGGTTTTGTACACACAGATACGCAGTATTTT.

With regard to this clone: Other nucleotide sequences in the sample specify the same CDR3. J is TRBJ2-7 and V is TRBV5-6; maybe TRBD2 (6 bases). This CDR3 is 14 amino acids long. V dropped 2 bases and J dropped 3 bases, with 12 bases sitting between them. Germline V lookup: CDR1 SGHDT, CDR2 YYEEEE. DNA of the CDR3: TGTGCCAGCAGCTTAGCGGGTTCGGTCTACGAGCAGTACTTC. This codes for CASSLAGSVYEQYF.

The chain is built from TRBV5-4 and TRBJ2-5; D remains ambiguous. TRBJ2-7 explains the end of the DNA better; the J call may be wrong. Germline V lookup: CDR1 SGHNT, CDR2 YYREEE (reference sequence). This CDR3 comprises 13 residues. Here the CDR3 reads CASSLDVNYEQYF. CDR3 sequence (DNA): TGTGCCAGCAGCTTGGATGTGAACTACGAGCAGTACTTC.

The CDR3 loop reads CASSQNGDAGELFF. The CDR3, as DNA: TGTGCCAGCAGCCAGAACGGGGACGCCGGGGAGCTGTTTTTT. The V gene is TRBV6-5, the J gene TRBJ2-2, with D possibly being TRBD1 or TRBD2 (5 bases each). V was shortened by 6 bases and J by 6 bases, with 14 bases between the two germline ends. This CDR3 has 14 residues. Germline-derived CDR1 and CDR2 are MNHEY and SVGAGI.

CDR3 loop: CASQEHPSTDTQYF. CDR3 DNA: TGTGCCAGTCAGGAACACCCTAGCACAGATACGCAGTATTTT. The V call is TRBV9, the J call TRBJ2-3; D is uncertain. This CDR3 region has 14 residues. The V end lost 8 bases, the J end lost 0 bases, and 13 bases lay between the germline ends. From germline, CDR1 is SGDLS and CDR2 YYNGEE.